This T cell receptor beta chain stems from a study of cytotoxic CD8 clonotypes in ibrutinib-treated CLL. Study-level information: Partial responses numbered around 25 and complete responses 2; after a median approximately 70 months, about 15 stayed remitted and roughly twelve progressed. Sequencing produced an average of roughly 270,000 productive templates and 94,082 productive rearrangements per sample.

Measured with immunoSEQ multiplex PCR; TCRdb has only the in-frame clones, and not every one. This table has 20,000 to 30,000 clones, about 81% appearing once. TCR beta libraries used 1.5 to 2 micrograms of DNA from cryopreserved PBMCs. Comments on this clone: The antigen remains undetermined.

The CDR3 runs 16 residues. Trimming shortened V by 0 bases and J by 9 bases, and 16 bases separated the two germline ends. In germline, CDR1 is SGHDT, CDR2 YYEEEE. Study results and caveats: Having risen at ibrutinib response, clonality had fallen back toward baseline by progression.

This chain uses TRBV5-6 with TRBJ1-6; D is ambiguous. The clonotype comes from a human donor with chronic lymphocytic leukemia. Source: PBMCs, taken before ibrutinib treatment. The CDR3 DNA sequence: TGTGCCAGCAGCTTGGTGTGGATTTCACCCACTTCACCCCTCCACTTT. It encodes CASSLVWISPTSPLHF.